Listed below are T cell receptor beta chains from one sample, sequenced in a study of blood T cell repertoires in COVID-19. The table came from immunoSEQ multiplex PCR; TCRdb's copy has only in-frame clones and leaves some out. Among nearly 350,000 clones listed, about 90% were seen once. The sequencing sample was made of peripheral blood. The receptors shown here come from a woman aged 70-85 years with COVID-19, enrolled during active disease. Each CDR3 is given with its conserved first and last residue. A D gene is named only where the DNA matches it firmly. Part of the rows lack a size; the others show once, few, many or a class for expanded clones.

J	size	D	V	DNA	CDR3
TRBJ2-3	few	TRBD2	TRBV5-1	TGCGCCAGCAGGGAGCGGGGATACACAGATACGCAGTATTTT	CASRERGYTDTQYF
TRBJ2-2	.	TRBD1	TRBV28	TGTGCCAGCAGTTCCCCGGGACAGGGGGCCGGGGAGCTGTTTTTT	CASSSPGQGAGELFF
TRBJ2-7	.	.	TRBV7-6	TGTGCCAGCAGCTTAGAAACATTCGGTTCTCTAGGTGCGCAGTACTTC	CASSLETFGSLGAQYF
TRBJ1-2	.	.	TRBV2	TGTGCCAGCAGTGAAAGGAGCTATGGCTGCACCTTC	CASSERSYGCTF
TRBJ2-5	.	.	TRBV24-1	TGTGCCACCAGTGATTTGAACGGGGGGCGCTCTAAAGAGACCCAGTACTTC	CATSDLNGGRSKETQYF
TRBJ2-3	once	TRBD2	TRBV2	TGTGCCAGCAGTGGACTAGCGGCCACAGATACGCAGTATTTT	CASSGLAATDTQYF
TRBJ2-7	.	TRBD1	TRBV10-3	TGTGCCATCGGGTTGGACAGGGGCGACGAGCAGTACTTC	CAIGLDRGDEQYF
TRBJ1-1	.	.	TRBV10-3	TGTGCGTCTACGGGAGGCCCAGGAAACACTGAAGCTTTCTTT	CASTGGPGNTEAFF
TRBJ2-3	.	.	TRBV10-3	TGTGCCATCAGTGAGGTAACTAGCACAGATACGCAGTATTTT	CAISEVTSTDTQYF
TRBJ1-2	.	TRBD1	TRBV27	TGTGCCAGCAGTCCAAGGACAGGGGACACAGCTAACTATGGCTACACCTTC	CASSPRTGDTANYGYTF
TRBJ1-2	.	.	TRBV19	TGTGCCAGTAGTGCAGGACAAATTAACTATGGCTACACCTTC	CASSAGQINYGYTF
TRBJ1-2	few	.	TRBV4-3	TGCGCCAGCAGCCAAGACCTTCACTATGGCTACACCTTC	CASSQDLHYGYTF
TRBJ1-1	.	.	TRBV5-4	TGTGCCAGCAGCTTGGCAGTGTCCTCTGAAGCTTTCTTT	CASSLAVSSEAFF
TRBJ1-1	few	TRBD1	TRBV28	TGTGCCAGCAGTTTACCAGGACAGGAGATGATGGCTTTCTTT	CASSLPGQEMMAFF
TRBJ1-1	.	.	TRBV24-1	TGTGCCACCCAGTGGGCAGCGGACACTGAAGCTTTCTTT	CATQWAADTEAFF
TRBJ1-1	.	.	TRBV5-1	TGCGCCAGCAGCTTCCAGGGGTCAGCTGAAGCTTTCTTT	CASSFQGSAEAFF